Listed here are 21 T cell receptor beta chains from one sample, sequenced in a study of T cells of healthy individuals. TCRdb independently ran MiXCR on the 5' RACE reads; one entry per CDR3 protein. The table lists 45,000 to 60,000 distinct CDR3 sequences, roughly 14% of them singletons. Receptors originate from a human donor in good health.

This clonotype has at least ten counts. The CDR3 bases are TGTGCCAGCAGCCTGGGGAGTAATTCACCCCTCCACTTT. Amino acid sequence: CASSLGSNSPLHF. The chain combines TRBV27 with TRBJ1-6, with no clear D. The CDR3 totals 13 residues. Trimming pared 6 bases from V and 6 bases from J, leaving 9 bases between. Germline assignment: CDR1 MNHEY and CDR2 SMNVEV (reference sequence).

At least ten counts were recorded for this clonotype. The chain carries TRBV30 and TRBJ2-7, with 8 bases fitting TRBD2. This CDR3 has 14 residues. Germline V gene data show CDR1 as GTSNPN and CDR2 as SVGIG (reference sequence). Trimming took 7 bases from V and 0 from J; bases not matched to a gene: 8. CDR3 DNA: TGTGCCTTATACACTAGCGGAAGCTCCTACGAGCAGTACTTC. It specifies CALYTSGSSYEQYF.

This clonotype has just a few counts. The chain joins TRBV6-5 to TRBJ2-3; TRBD2 matches 13 bases. Germline CDR1 reads MNHEY; CDR2 reads SVGAGI. The CDR3 length is 16 residues. V lost 4 bases to trimming and J lost 1 base; unmatched junction nucleotides: 2. CDR3 region: CASSSGLAGGTDTQYF. DNA for the CDR3: TGTGCCAGCAGTTCTGGACTAGCGGGGGGCACAGATACGCAGTATTTT.

This clonotype came up once. This rearrangement joins TRBV6-2 or TRBV6-3 to TRBJ2-7; TRBD1 matches 7 bases. CDR3 length: 14 residues. V was pared by 8 bases and J by 5 bases, with 12 bases of the junction left unmatched. CDR1 is MNHEY and CDR2 is SVGEGT in the germline V gene. The CDR3 sequence is CASGFLQGIDEQYF. CDR3 DNA sequence: TGTGCCAGCGGATTTTTACAGGGGATCGACGAGCAGTACTTC.

The gene calls are TRBV5-1 and TRBJ2-3; 7 bases align to TRBD1. CDR1 is SGHRS and CDR2 is YFSETQ in the germline V gene. The CDR3 contains 14 residues. The ends lost 3 bases at V and 1 base at J; junction bases unmatched: 2. The CDR3 DNA follows: TGCGCCAGCAGCTCCGGACAGGGCACAGATACGCAGTATTTT. Translating gives CASSSGQGTDTQYF.

The chain joins TRBV20-1 to TRBJ2-1; tentative D call: TRBD1 (6 bases). The germline V gene has CDR1 DFQATT and CDR2 SNEGSKA (reference sequence). CDR3 length equals 13 residues. Trimming took off 4 bases at V and 6 bases at J, with 13 bases between the two ends. CDR3 nucleotide sequence: TGCAGTGCTACAGGGGAATTAGGCAATGAGCAGTTCTTC. The encoded protein is CSATGELGNEQFF.

This clonotype was observed many times. V is TRBV6-6 and J is TRBJ2-7; D is uncertain. The CDR3 loop spans 12 amino acids. V lost 3 bases and J 5 bases, leaving 8 bases between the germline ends. Germline values: CDR1 MNHNY, CDR2 SVGAGI (reference sequence). The CDR3 region has the DNA TGTGCCAGCAGTTATCAGAGTCACGAGCAGTACTTC. This encodes CASSYQSHEQYF.

The V call is TRBV6-1, the J call TRBJ1-4; 9 nucleotides line up with TRBD1. CDR3 length: 16 residues. J lost 8 bases, V lost 4 bases, and 11 bases had no gene match. CDR1 is MNHNS, CDR2 SASEGT, per germline. In nucleotides, the CDR3 is TGTGCCAGCAGTGTAGGGACAGGGAGATTGGAGGAAAAACTGTTTTTT. This encodes CASSVGTGRLEEKLFF.

The chain recombines TRBV5-5 with TRBJ2-1; D is uncertain. Trimming removed 4 bases at V and 0 bases at J, with 11 bases between. Germline V gives CDR1 SGHKS, CDR2 YYEKEE (reference sequence). The CDR3 extends over 15 amino acids. CDR3 in DNA: TGTGCCAGCAGCGGGGTAACGAGCTCCTACAATGAGCAGTTCTTC. This codes for CASSGVTSSYNEQFF.

A few counts support this clonotype. The chain combines TRBV28 with TRBJ2-3; 11 bases agree with TRBD1. The CDR3 is made up of 15 amino acids. In germline, CDR1 is MDHEN, CDR2 SYDVKM. The V segment lost 2 bases and the J segment 5 bases; nucleotides outside the gene matches: 3. In DNA form, the CDR3 reads TGTGCCAGCAGTTTAATCGGGACAGGGGGAGATACGCAGTATTTT. Translating it yields CASSLIGTGGDTQYF. Based on the CDR3 plus reference TRBV28 and TRBJ2-3, the full variable domain is DVKVTQSSRYLVKRTGEKVFLECVQDMDHENMFWYRQDPGLGLRLIYFSYDVKMKEKGDIPEGYSVSREKKERFSLILESASTNQTSMYLCASSLIGTGGDTQYFGPGTRLTVL.

This chain uses TRBV25-1 with TRBJ2-7; 8 positions match TRBD1. Germline-derived CDR1 and CDR2 are MGHDK and SYGVNS. This CDR3 spans 17 amino acids. J lost 4 bases, V lost 2 bases, and 13 bases had no gene match. The CDR3 reads CASSETSADRDGYEQYF. CDR3 coding DNA: TGTGCCAGCAGTGAAACATCCGCGGACAGGGATGGATACGAGCAGTACTTC.

This clonotype was recorded a few times. The rearrangement joins TRBV29-1 to TRBJ1-2; D gene ambiguous. CDR1 SQVTM and CDR2 ANQGSEA come from the germline V gene. Between the trimmed V and J ends, which lost 0 bases and 4 bases, there was a span of 6 bases. The CDR3 covers 12 residues. The chain's CDR3 is CSVEERSYGYTF. For the CDR3, the DNA is TGCAGCGTTGAAGAGAGAAGCTATGGCTACACCTTC.

This clonotype was detected ten times or more. CDR3 loop: CASSLEGEQFF. CDR3 bases: TGTGCCAGCAGCTTGGAGGGTGAGCAGTTCTTC. The J gene is TRBJ2-1, the V gene TRBV5-4; D gene ambiguous. V was trimmed by 0 bases and J by 9 bases, leaving 4 bases between them. CDR3 length equals 11 residues. Germline CDR1 and CDR2: SGHNT and YYREEE (reference sequence). Combining the CDR3 with reference TRBV5-4 and TRBJ2-1 gives the whole variable domain ETGVTQSPTHLIKTRGQQVTLRCSSQSGHNTVSWYQQALGQGPQFIFQYYREEENGRGNFPPRFSGLQFPNYSSELNVNALELDDSALYLCASSLEGEQFFGPGTRLTVL.

The chain carries TRBV12-3 or TRBV12-4 and TRBJ2-3; D uncertain. The V end was cut by 1 base, the J end by 6 bases, with 8 bases between. The CDR3 length is 13 residues. CDR3 protein: CASSLVPPDTQYF. For the CDR3, the DNA is TGTGCCAGCAGTTTAGTCCCTCCGGATACGCAGTATTTT.

This clonotype came up many times. This sequence joins TRBV12-3 or TRBV12-4 and TRBJ2-7; a possible D gene is TRBD1 (6 bases). The CDR3 loop spans 13 amino acids. Trimming removed 8 bases from V and 0 bases from J, with 11 bases in between. The CDR3 coding sequence is TGTGCCAGCTCCTACAGGGACTCCTACGAGCAGTACTTC. Protein sequence: CASSYRDSYEQYF.

This rearrangement joins TRBV20-1 to TRBJ2-7; 8 bases match TRBD2. Looked up from germline, CDR1 is DFQATT and CDR2 is SNEGSKA (reference sequence). The V segment lost 3 bases and the J segment 6 bases; nucleotides outside the gene matches: 13. This CDR3 contains 15 residues. This CDR3 reads CSASPSPGLGPEQYF. The DNA of the CDR3 is TGCAGTGCTAGTCCCTCTCCGGGACTAGGTCCCGAGCAGTACTTC.

A few counts support this clonotype. The genes are TRBV11-3 and TRBJ2-3; 11 positions agree with TRBD2. Germline V gene data show CDR1 as SGHNT and CDR2 as YENEEA. This CDR3 spans 14 amino acids. Losses at the gene ends were 5 bases for V and 6 bases for J; bases not matched to a gene: 4. This CDR3 is CASSPGLAADTQYF. The CDR3 DNA reads as TGTGCCAGCAGCCCGGGACTAGCGGCCGATACGCAGTATTTT.

This clonotype was recorded a few times. This chain links TRBV24-1 with TRBJ2-1; 10 bases agree with TRBD2. In germline, CDR1 is KGHDR, CDR2 SFDVKD. V trimming: 9 bases; J trimming: 8 bases; junction bases outside the gene matches: 9. CDR3 size: 14 residues. The CDR3 protein is CATGLAGEVDEQFF. CDR3 nucleotide sequence: TGTGCCACCGGTCTAGCGGGAGAGGTCGATGAGCAGTTCTTC.

This clonotype was observed many times. The DNA for the CDR3 is TGTGCCAGCAGTTACGTCCTAGCGGGGGGCCCTTATTACAATGAGCAGTTCTTC. This codes for CASSYVLAGGPYYNEQFF. The chain couples TRBV6-2 or TRBV6-3 to TRBJ2-1, with 11 bases matching TRBD2. The germline V gene has CDR1 MNHEY and CDR2 SVGEGT. V gave up 2 bases and J gave up 4 bases; unmatched junction bases: 10. The CDR3 covers 18 residues.

V is TRBV12-3 or TRBV12-4 and J is TRBJ2-7; D could derive from TRBD1 or TRBD2 (5 bases each). The CDR3 runs 14 residues. Trimming pared 4 bases from V and 3 bases from J, leaving 13 bases between. This chain's CDR3 is CASSYGGGYYEQYF. CDR3 sequence (DNA): TGTGCCAGCAGTTATGGGGGTGGATACTACGAGCAGTACTTC.

This clonotype was counted a few times. This chain connects TRBV12-3 or TRBV12-4 to TRBJ2-7; no reliable D call. V dropped 5 bases and J dropped 1 base, with 12 bases sitting between them. The CDR3 sequence is 14 residues long. The DNA for the CDR3 is TGTGCCAGCAGTATAAGGTCCGGGTCCTACGAGCAGTACTTC. This codes for CASSIRSGSYEQYF.